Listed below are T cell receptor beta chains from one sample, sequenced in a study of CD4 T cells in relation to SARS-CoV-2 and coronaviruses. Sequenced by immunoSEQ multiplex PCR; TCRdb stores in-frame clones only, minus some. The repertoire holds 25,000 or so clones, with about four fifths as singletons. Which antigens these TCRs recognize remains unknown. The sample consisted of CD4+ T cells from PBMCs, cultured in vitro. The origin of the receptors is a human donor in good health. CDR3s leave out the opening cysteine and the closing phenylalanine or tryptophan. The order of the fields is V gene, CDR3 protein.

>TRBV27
ASSTGTLNTEAF
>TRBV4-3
ASSQGYDQPQH
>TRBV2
ASRPFGNTIY
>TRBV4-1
ASSSVTNTEAF
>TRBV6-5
ASSSQGLSETQY
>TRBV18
ASSPALGETQY
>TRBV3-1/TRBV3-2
ASSQGHSGNTGELF
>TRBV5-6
ASSAGTGELF
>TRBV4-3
ASSQARGAGIYSEQF
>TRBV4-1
ASSQDLLARTDTQY
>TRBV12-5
ASGLVPDSYEQY
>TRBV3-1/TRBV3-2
ASSQDLAGAYEQY
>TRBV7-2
ASSLVAGDSNTEAF
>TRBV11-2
ASSLGRGGNTEAF
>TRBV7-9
ASSLTSGRETQY
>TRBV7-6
ASRIPVDRANYGYT
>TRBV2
ASRVSSYNEQF
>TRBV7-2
ASSLQETQY
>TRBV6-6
ASTGFGVGHTIY
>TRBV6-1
ASSEGHNYGYT
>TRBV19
ASSGQGTTNEKLF
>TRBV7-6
ASSLEGGGAYNEQF
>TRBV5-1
ASSRQGDHEQY
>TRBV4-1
ASSQEVPVGGVGEQY
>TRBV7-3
ASSFSRTGRAF
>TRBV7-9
ASSWGGLTDTQY
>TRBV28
ASRLNEKLF
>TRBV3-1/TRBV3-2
ASRRTGWDTEAF
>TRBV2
ASSVRAGNQPQH
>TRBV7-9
ASSFGPVGGQY
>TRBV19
ASSIRGDPNEQF
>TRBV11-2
ASSSMRAKNIQY
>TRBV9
ASSKGLAGGSSYNEQF
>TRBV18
ASRTSGSLDTQY
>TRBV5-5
ASSSVWGAFQETQY
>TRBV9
ASSVVGGDTDTQY
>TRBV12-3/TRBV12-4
ASSLRAVYGYT
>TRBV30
AWSVSVYEQY
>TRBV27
ASSQGLGSPEAF
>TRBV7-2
ASSLLGRVGTEAF
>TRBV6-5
ASRLQGSETQY
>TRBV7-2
ASSYRAAEEETQY
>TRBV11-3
ASSPQETQY
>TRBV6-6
ASRATGMGTEAF
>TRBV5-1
ASSLDRGTSTDTQY
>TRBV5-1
ASSLRALRAEEQY
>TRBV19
ASRIHRNTEAF
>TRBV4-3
ASSQDSRTNEKLF
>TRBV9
ASSVVPGDTEAF
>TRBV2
ASSEVVGGS
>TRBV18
ASSPPGWTSGNTIY
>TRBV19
ASRRADEETQY
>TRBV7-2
ASSPPLGWDTQY
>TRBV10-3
AISESRYTGELF
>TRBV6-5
ASTRVGGDTEAF